What follows is one T cell receptor (beta chain) and its context. The data were taken from a study of blood T cell repertoires in COVID-19. V lost 0 bases and J 5 bases, leaving 13 bases between the germline ends. The CDR3 totals 15 residues. In the original workflow: The assay estimated nucleated cells by amplifying reference gene primers. Sequencing was performed with immunoSEQ multiplex PCR; in TCRdb, only in-frame clones are kept and a portion is missing. D and trimming were read from the DNA, whereas the V and J calls and clone size are those reported in that table. The table lists around 290,000 clones, roughly 91% of them singletons, with about 4.6% in the top ten.

The sample taken for sequencing was peripheral blood. This TCR was sampled from a man aged 35-49 years with acute or convalescent COVID-19. This sequence joins TRBV6-7 and TRBJ2-5; D might be TRBD2 (6 bases). TRBV6-7 is classed as an ORF, of uncertain function. CDR3 DNA: TGTGCCAGCAGTTACTCGTTGGGGGGAAGGGAGACCCAGTACTTC. The encoded protein is CASSYSLGGRETQYF.